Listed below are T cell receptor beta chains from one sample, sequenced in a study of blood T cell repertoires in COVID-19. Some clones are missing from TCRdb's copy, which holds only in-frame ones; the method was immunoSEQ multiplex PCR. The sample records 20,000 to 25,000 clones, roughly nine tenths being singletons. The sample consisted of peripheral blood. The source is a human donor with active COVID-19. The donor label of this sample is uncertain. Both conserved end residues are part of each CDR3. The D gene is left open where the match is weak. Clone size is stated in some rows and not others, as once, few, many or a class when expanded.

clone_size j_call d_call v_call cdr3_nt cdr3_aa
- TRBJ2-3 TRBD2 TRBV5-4 TGTGCCAGCAGTTCTGGGACTAGCGGGGGGGCCGGCACAGATACGCAGTATTTT CASSSGTSGGAGTDTQYF
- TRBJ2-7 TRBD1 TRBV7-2 TGTGCCAGCACCGATACCCCAGGACAGGGCTACGAGCAGTACTTC CASTDTPGQGYEQYF
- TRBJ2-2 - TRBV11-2 TGTGCCAGCAGCTTCCAACTGAGGACCGGGGAGCTGTTTTTT CASSFQLRTGELFF
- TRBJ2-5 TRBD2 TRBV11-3 TGTGCCAGCAGCTTAGCTTGGGGGCGAGCGGGAGAGGAGCGGGAGACCCAGTACTTC CASSLAWGRAGEERETQYF
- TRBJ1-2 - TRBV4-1 TGCGCCAGCAGCCAAGATAGGGGGGGCTATGGCTACACCTTC CASSQDRGGYGYTF
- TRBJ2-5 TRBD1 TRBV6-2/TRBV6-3 TGTGCCAGCAGCGGGACAGAAGAGACCCAGTACTTC CASSGTEETQYF
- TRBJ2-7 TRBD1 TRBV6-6 TGTGCCAGCATCCTTGGACAGGGAGGCTACGAGCAGTACTTC CASILGQGGYEQYF
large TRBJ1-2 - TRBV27 TGTGCCAGCAGTCTGAACCAGGGGATCCATGGCTACACCTTC CASSLNQGIHGYTF
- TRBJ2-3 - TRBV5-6 TGTGCCAGTACCAGGGGTCTTAGCACAGATACGCAGTATTTT CASTRGLSTDTQYF
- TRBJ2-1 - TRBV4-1 TGCGCCAGCACCCCGAGCGGCGGGGTCTACAATGAGCAGTTCTTC CASTPSGGVYNEQFF
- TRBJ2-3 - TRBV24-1 TGTGCCACCAGTGGAGGGGGATCTAGCACAGATACGCAGTATTTT CATSGGGSSTDTQYF
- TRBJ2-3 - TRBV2 TGTGCCAGCAGTGAAGCGCGGTCTAAAACAGATACGCAGTATTTT CASSEARSKTDTQYF
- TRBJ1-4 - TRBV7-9 TGTGCCAGCAGCCCATTTGGGGGCGGTGGTGAAAAACTGTTTTTT CASSPFGGGGEKLFF
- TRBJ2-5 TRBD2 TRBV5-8 TGTGCCAGCAGCCCTGGGACTAGCGGGGGCATTGGGCAAGAGACCCAGTACTTC CASSPGTSGGIGQETQYF
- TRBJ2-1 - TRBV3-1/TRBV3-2 TGTGCCAGCAGCCTCGGTAGAACGTCCTACAATGAGCAGTTCTTC CASSLGRTSYNEQFF
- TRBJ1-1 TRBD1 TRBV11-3 TGTGCCAGCAGCGACCAGACAGGGTTTGAAGCTTTCTTT CASSDQTGFEAFF
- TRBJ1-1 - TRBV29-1 TGCAGCTTTTCATTGCGGCTGAACACTGAAGCTTTCTTT CSFSLRLNTEAFF
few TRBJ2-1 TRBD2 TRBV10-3 TGTGCCATCAGCTCTAGCGGGGGGGCCTACAATGAGCAGTTCTTC CAISSSGGAYNEQFF
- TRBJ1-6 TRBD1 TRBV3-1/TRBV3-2 TGTGCCAGCAGCCTTGGACAGGGCGGGAATTCACCCCTCCACTTT CASSLGQGGNSPLHF
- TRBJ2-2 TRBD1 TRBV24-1 TGTGCCACCAGTATCGGGACAGGGCCTTTAGGGGAGCTGTTTTTT CATSIGTGPLGELFF
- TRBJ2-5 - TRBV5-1 TGCGCCAGCAGCCAATCCCCGCTGCGCCGAGGGGAGACCCAGTACTTC CASSQSPLRRGETQYF
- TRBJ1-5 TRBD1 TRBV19 TGTGCCAGTAGTACCAGACAGGGAAGCAATCAGCCCCAGCATTTT CASSTRQGSNQPQHF
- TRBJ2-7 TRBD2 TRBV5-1 TGCGCCAGCAGCTTGCAGCCTAGCGGGGGGACCTACGAGCAGTACTTC CASSLQPSGGTYEQYF
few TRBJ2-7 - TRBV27 TGTGCCAGCAGTTTATGGGGGGGCGGCGAGCAGTACTTC CASSLWGGGEQYF
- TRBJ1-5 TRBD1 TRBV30 TGTGCCTGGAGTCGGACAGGGAACAATCAGCCCCAGCATTTT CAWSRTGNNQPQHF
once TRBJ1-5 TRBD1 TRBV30 TGTGCCTGGAGTGGTCAGACAGGGTCGCCCCAGCATTTT CAWSGQTGSPQHF
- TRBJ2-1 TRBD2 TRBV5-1 TGCGCCAGCAGCCATGGGGCCTATAGCGGGGGGGCCTCCTACAATGAGCAGTTCTTC CASSHGAYSGGASYNEQFF
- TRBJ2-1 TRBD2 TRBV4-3 TGCGCCAGCAGCCAAACCCCCAGCGGGAGGGCCAATGAGCAGTTCTTC CASSQTPSGRANEQFF
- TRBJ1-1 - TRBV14 TGTGCCAGCAGCCAAGCTCCCCGTCAGTCGGGGACTGAAGCTTTCTTT CASSQAPRQSGTEAFF
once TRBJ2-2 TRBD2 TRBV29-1 TGCAGCGTTATGGGGGGGGCGAACACCGGGGAGCTGTTTTTT CSVMGGANTGELFF
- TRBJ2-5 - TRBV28 TGTGCGGAATCCAGGGGCGACCAAGAGACCCAGTACTTC CAESRGDQETQYF